The rows below give T cell receptor beta chains drawn from one sample of a study of T cells after yellow fever vaccination. MiXCR, run by TCRdb on the 5' RACE reads, gives a single entry per CDR3 protein. The sample includes 350,000 or so distinct CDR3 sequences, approximately 8% of them seen just once. The specimen was PBMCs, collected around 45 days after the first yellow fever vaccination. These receptor sequences come from a man younger than 30 who received the YFV17D yellow fever vaccine. Both conserved end residues are trimmed from each CDR3. D genes are given only for firm matches. Part of the rows lack a size; the others show once, few, many or a class for expanded clones.

>TRBV5-1|TRBD1|.|TRBJ1-4
ASSLGTGGTTTNEKLF
>TRBV20-1|TRBD1|.|TRBJ1-1
SAPQTGDTEAS
>TRBV11-2|TRBD2|many|TRBJ2-7
ASSLWEGRGREQY
>TRBV29-1|.|.|TRBJ2-7
SVVAPSYEQY
>TRBV3-1|.|many|TRBJ2-1
ASSPRPNYNEQF
>TRBV20-1|.|few|TRBJ2-2
SASRVNTGELF
>TRBV6-1|.|.|TRBJ1-1
ASKGKNTEAF
>TRBV4-1|.|.|TRBJ2-1
ASSQPWDLPNHYNEQF
>TRBV7-2|.|few|TRBJ1-6
ASSSSGTNNSPLH
>TRBV6-5|.|once|TRBJ1-1
ASSYSRGGRSTEAF
>TRBV12-3/TRBV12-4|.|few|TRBJ1-2
ASSPMSLNYGYT
>TRBV5-6|.|many|TRBJ1-1
ASWTVMNTEAF
>TRBV12-3/TRBV12-4|TRBD2|many|TRBJ2-2
ASTLPGLGLSGELF
>TRBV7-2|.|few|TRBJ2-5
ASSSGQLPETQY
>TRBV2|.|few|TRBJ1-1
ASSDVGTPGTEAF
>TRBV20-1|TRBD2|.|TRBJ2-5
CARPRTSGGAETQY
>TRBV4-2|.|few|TRBJ1-2
ASSQESVRSTNYGYT
>TRBV5-1|.|.|TRBJ2-5
ASCREQETQY
>TRBV20-1|TRBD2|.|TRBJ2-7
SARLAGGNYEQY
>TRBV6-5|.|.|TRBJ2-5
ASSYSNGLETQY
>TRBV5-6|.|few|TRBJ1-1
ASRLQENTEAF
>TRBV5-1|.|many|TRBJ2-1
ASSFMGDLSDEQF
>TRBV6-1|TRBD1|few|TRBJ2-7
ATSDRYEREQY
>TRBV5-6|TRBD1|.|TRBJ1-5
ASSVGQGSQPQH
>TRBV12-3/TRBV12-4|.|many|TRBJ1-2
ASSSFINYGYT
>TRBV27|.|.|TRBJ2-1
ASRDDVTRNEQF
>TRBV7-9|.|few|TRBJ2-7
ASSADGRTYEQY
>TRBV20-1|.|.|TRBJ2-1
SARVSDWSPPIEQF
>TRBV11-2|.|few|TRBJ2-1
ASSFSLRRGRAYNEQF
>TRBV6-5|.|few|TRBJ2-1
ASSYGQGAPYNEQF
>TRBV20-1|TRBD1|few|TRBJ1-4
SAHGQGAGGEKLF
>TRBV29-1|.|few|TRBJ1-4
SVGRSSNEKLF
>TRBV28|.|few|TRBJ2-1
ASSNTGNVYNEQF
>TRBV24-1|.|few|TRBJ1-5
ATSPGSGGAWSNQPQH
>TRBV3-1|TRBD1|few|TRBJ1-2
ASSQRTGVAGGYT
>TRBV12-3/TRBV12-4|.|.|TRBJ1-5
ASRYSNQPQH
>TRBV7-2|TRBD1|few|TRBJ1-5
ASSLGARGYNQPQH
>TRBV20-1|.|.|TRBJ1-1
SARVAVYRTEAF
>TRBV4-3|.|.|TRBJ2-5
ASSQDRARQETQY
>TRBV15|.|.|TRBJ1-2
ATSTIRGEGYGYT
>TRBV7-2|.|.|TRBJ1-4
ASRVWENEKLF
>TRBV11-2|.|.|TRBJ2-3
ASRGGGQGVMTDTQY
>TRBV27|.|few|TRBJ2-2
ASSTNPPDTNTGELF
>TRBV15|.|.|TRBJ1-5
ATSPTPPAGNQPQH
>TRBV6-2/TRBV6-3|.|.|TRBJ1-2
ASSYTMPGTAGYGYT
>TRBV4-2|TRBD1|.|TRBJ2-5
ASSQGVDREKTQY
>TRBV2|.|many|TRBJ2-3
AISTRVAPPDTQY
>TRBV6-1|TRBD2|few|TRBJ2-7
ASSEGTTLFVQY
>TRBV20-1|TRBD1|few|TRBJ1-5
SARGGPGDQPQH
>TRBV7-6|.|.|TRBJ1-6
ASSLVGVQEMGNSPLH
>TRBV19|TRBD2|many|TRBJ2-7
ASSISAGGRSSYEQY
>TRBV28|.|many|TRBJ2-2
ASSTQENTGELF